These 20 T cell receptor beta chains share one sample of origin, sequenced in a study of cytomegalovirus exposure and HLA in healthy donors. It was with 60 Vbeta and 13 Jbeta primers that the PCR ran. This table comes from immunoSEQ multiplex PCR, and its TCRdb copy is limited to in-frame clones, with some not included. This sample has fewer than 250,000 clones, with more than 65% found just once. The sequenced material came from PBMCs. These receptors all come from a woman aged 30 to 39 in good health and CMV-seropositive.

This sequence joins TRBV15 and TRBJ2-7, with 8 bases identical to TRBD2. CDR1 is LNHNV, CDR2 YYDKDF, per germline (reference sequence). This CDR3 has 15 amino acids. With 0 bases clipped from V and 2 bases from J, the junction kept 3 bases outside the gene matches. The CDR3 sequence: CATSRETGGTYEQYF. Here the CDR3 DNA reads TGTGCCACCAGCAGAGAGACGGGAGGGACCTACGAGCAGTACTTC.

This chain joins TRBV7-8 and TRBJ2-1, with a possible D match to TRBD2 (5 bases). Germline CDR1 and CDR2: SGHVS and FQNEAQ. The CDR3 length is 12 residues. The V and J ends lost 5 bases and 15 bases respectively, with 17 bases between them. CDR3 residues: CASSPRSSSPFF. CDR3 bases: TGTGCCAGCAGCCCCCGATCTAGCTCCCCGTTCTTC. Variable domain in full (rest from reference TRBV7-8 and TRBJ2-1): GAGVSQSPRYKVAKRGQDVALRCDPISGHVSLFWYQQALGQGPEFLTYFQNEAQLDKSGLPSDRFFAERPEGSVSTLKIQRTQQEDSAVYLCASSPRSSSPFFGPGTRLTVL.

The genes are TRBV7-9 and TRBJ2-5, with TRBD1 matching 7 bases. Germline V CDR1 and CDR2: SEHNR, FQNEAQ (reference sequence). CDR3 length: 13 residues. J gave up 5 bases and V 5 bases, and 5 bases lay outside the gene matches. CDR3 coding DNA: TGTGCCAGCAGCCTCGACAGGGCCGAGACCCAGTACTTC. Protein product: CASSLDRAETQYF.

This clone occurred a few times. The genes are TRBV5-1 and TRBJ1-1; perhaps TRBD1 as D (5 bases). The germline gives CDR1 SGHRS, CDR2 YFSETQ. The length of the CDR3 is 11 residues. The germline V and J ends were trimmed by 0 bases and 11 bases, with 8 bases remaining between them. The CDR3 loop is CASSLEGVAFF. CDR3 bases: TGCGCCAGCAGCTTGGAAGGGGTTGCTTTCTTT.

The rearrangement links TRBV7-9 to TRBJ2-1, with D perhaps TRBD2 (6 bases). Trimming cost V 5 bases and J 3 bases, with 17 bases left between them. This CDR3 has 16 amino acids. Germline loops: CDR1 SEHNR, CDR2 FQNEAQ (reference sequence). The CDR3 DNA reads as TGTGCCAGCAGCCCCCGGGTTCTGCGGGGCTACAATGAGCAGTTCTTC. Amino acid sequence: CASSPRVLRGYNEQFF.

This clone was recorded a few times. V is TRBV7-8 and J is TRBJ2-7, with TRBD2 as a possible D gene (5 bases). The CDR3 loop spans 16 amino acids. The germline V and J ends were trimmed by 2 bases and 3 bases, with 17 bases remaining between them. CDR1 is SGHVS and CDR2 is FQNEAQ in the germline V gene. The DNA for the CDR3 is TGTGCCAGCAGCTTAACTAGGATAGTGCCCTACTACGAGCAGTACTTC. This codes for CASSLTRIVPYYEQYF.

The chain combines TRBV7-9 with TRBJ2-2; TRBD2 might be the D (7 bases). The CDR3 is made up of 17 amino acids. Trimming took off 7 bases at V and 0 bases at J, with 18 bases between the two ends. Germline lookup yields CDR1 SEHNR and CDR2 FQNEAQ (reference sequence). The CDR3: CASMETGGGANTGELFF. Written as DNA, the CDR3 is TGTGCCAGCATGGAAACCGGCGGGGGCGCGAACACCGGGGAGCTGTTTTTT.

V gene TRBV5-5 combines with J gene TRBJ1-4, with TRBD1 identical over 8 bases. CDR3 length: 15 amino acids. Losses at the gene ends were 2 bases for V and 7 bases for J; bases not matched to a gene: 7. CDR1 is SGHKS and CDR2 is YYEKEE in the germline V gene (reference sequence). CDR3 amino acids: CASSFRGPVGEKLFF. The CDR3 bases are TGTGCCAGCAGCTTCAGGGGGCCGGTGGGTGAAAAACTGTTTTTT.

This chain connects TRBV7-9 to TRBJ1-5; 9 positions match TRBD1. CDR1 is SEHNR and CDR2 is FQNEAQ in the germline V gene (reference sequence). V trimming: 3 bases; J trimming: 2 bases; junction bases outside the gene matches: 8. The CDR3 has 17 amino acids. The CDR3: CASSLGTGGEGNQPQHF. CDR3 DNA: TGTGCCAGCAGCTTGGGTACAGGGGGCGAGGGCAATCAGCCCCAGCATTTT.

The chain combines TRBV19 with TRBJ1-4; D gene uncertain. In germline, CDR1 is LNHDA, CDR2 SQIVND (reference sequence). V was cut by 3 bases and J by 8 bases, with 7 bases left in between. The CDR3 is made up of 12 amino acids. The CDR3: CASSIGEEKLFF. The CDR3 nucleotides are TGTGCCAGTAGTATCGGGGAGGAAAAACTGTTTTTT.

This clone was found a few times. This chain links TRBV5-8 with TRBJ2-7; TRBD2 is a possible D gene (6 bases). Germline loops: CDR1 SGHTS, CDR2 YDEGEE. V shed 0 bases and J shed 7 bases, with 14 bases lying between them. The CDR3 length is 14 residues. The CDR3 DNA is TGTGCCAGCAGCTTGGTGGAGGGCAAGGGAGAGCAGTACTTC. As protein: CASSLVEGKGEQYF.

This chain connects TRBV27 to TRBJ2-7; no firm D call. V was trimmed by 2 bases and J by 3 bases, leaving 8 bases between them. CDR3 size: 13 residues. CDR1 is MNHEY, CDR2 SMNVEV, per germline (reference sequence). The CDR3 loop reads CASSLTAYYEQYF. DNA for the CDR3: TGTGCCAGCAGTTTAACAGCCTACTACGAGCAGTACTTC.

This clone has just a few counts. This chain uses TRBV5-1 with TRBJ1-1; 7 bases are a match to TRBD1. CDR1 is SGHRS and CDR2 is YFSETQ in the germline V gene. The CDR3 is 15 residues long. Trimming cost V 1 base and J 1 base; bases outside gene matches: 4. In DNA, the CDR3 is TGCGCCAGCAGCTTGCGGGGACAGACGAACACTGAAGCTTTCTTT. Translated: CASSLRGQTNTEAFF.

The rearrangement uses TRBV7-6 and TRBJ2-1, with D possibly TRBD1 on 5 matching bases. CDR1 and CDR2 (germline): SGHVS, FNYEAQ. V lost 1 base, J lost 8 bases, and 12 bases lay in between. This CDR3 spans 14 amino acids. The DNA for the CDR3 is TGTGCCAGCAGCTTAGTCTCAGGGTACGATGAGCAGTTCTTC. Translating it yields CASSLVSGYDEQFF.

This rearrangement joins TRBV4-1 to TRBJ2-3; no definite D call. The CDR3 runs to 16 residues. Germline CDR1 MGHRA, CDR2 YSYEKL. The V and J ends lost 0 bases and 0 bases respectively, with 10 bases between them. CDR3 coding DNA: TGCGCCAGCAGCCAAGATGAAGCGCTTAGCACAGATACGCAGTATTTT. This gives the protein CASSQDEALSTDTQYF.

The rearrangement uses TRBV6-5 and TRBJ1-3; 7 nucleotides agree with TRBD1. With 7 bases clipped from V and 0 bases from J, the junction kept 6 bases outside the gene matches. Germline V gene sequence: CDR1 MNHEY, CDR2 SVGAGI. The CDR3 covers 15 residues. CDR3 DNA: TGTGCCAGCACCCTGACAGGGAGCTCTGGAAACACCATATATTTT. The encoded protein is CASTLTGSSGNTIYF.

DNA of the CDR3: TGCAGTTCAACCGGACAGGACACCTTC. This sequence encodes CSSTGQDTF. The V call is TRBV20-1, the J call TRBJ1-2; 7 nucleotides line up with TRBD1. The CDR3 contains 9 residues. Germline CDR1 is DFQATT and CDR2 is SNEGSKA (reference sequence). The ends lost 8 bases at V and 12 bases at J; junction bases unmatched: 6.

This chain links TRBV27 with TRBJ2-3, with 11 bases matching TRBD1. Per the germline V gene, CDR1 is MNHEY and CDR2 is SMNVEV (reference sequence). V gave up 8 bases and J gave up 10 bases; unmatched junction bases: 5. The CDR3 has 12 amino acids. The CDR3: CASSGTGGPQYF. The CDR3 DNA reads TGTGCCAGCTCCGGGACAGGGGGTCCGCAGTATTTT.

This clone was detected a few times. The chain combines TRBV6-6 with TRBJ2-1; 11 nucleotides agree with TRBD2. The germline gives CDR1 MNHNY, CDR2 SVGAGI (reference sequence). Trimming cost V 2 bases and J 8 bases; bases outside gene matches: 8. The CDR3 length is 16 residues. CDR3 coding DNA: TGTGCCAGCAGTTACCCTACTAGCGGGAGAGTAGATGAGCAGTTCTTC. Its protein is CASSYPTSGRVDEQFF.

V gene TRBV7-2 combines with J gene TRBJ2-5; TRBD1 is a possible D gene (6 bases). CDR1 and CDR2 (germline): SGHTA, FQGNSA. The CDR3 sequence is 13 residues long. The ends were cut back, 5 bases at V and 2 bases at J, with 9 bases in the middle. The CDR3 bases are TGTGCCAGCAGCCCGGACAGTCAAGAGACCCAGTACTTC. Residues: CASSPDSQETQYF.